Listed here are 5 T cell receptor beta chains from one sample, sequenced in a study of shared clonotypes between healthy human individuals. The assay was immunoSEQ multiplex PCR, and TCRdb's table has in-frame clones only and misses some. This sample has roughly 760,000 clones, with around two thirds found just once. The sequencing sample was made of memory CD4+ T cells sorted from blood. This sample's subset: CD45RA-negative fraction. These receptors were collected from a woman aged 25 to 39 in good health.

CDR3 in amino acids: CASSEDRRSYEQYF. The CDR3, as DNA: TGTGCCAGCAGTGAGGACAGACGCTCCTACGAGCAGTACTTC. The chain is built from TRBV6-1 and TRBJ2-7, with D perhaps TRBD1 (6 bases). V was pared by 3 bases and J by 0 bases, with 9 bases between. In germline, CDR1 is MNHNS, CDR2 SASEGT. The CDR3 spans 14 residues.

This clone was counted at least ten times. The chain uses TRBV10-1 and TRBJ2-1; 7 bases agree with TRBD2. V shed 4 bases, J shed 8 bases, and the junction held 11 bases outside the gene matches. The CDR3 consists of 15 residues. CDR1 is WNHNN, CDR2 SYGVQD, per germline (reference sequence). CDR3 amino acids: CASSASSAGEHEQFF. CDR3 bases: TGCGCCAGCAGTGCTTCCTCGGCGGGAGAGCATGAGCAGTTCTTC.

This clone was observed a single time. The chain uses TRBV4-1 and TRBJ2-7, with TRBD1 matching 9 bases. After removal of 4 bases from V and 7 bases from J, the junction contained 14 bases not matched to a gene. Germline CDR1 MGHRA, CDR2 YSYEKL. CDR3 length equals 16 residues. The CDR3: CASSREGTGLSREQYF. CDR3 DNA: TGCGCCAGCAGCCGTGAAGGGACAGGGTTATCGCGGGAGCAGTACTTC.

This clone was observed once. V and J are TRBV11-2 and TRBJ2-7; TRBD1 aligns across 7 bases. This CDR3 region has 15 residues. The germline gives CDR1 SGHAT, CDR2 FQNNGV. The V gene end was trimmed by 5 bases and the J gene end by 2 bases; junction bases not matched to a gene: 9. The CDR3 loop reads CASSPQTGFAYEQYF. CDR3 bases: TGTGCCAGCAGCCCCCAGACAGGGTTTGCCTACGAGCAGTACTTC.

The gene calls are TRBV5-1 and TRBJ2-3; TRBD1 matches at 10 bases. Germline V lookup: CDR1 SGHRS, CDR2 YFSETQ. With V trimmed by 4 bases and J by 7 bases, 21 bases remained unmatched. The CDR3 totals 19 residues. CDR3 in amino acids: CASSPEGTGATSWRYTQYF. DNA for the CDR3: TGCGCCAGCAGCCCCGAGGGGACAGGGGCGACTAGCTGGCGCTATACGCAGTATTTT.